This entry concerns a single T cell receptor beta chain. Its antigen is unknown. Per-base quality was not reported, and no clone a single base away is much larger than it. The same DNA, extracted from blood mononuclear cells, served for both the TCR sequencing and the STAT3 sequencing. From a lookup of the germline V gene (reference sequence), CDR1 and CDR2 are GTSNPN and SVGIG. Trimming removed 3 bases from V and 8 bases from J, leaving 19 bases between the germline ends. There are 14 amino acids in the CDR3, from cysteine to phenylalanine inclusive. CDR3 DNA is the only sequence kept; it has 42 bases, read in frame from the first base. The sample is drawn from a study of STAT3 mutations in large granular lymphocyte leukemia (dated by TCRdb to about 2019). With respect to the entire study: Roughly half of the T-LGLL patients who were sequenced longitudinally carried canonical activating STAT3 mutations. Over half of the T-LGLL patients were given one or more immunosuppressive therapy regimens, and approximately 40% of those treated had a hematologic response. Patients with T-cell large granular lymphocyte leukemia underwent serial deep sequencing of TCRbeta CDR3 and STAT3 to reconstruct clonal hierarchy and dynamics. From an initial cohort of about 220 LGL patients, 15 to 20 representative T-LGLL cases were chosen for longitudinal sequencing of TCRbeta and STAT3. A couple of patients with natural killer LGL leukemia were also sequenced longitudinally as controls within the study. Each patient was sequenced at an average of around 3.8 time points, ranging from 2 to 8 samplings. Overall study outcomes, separate from this receptor: TCR clonotype switching after therapy was seen in about 35% of the 18 patients, with all newly emerging clones being STAT3 wild type. Because codominant clonotypes persisted in some patients, a small but highly pathogenic clone may have been missed. At least one immunodominant TCRbeta clonotype was identified in every T-LGLL patient, and multiple immunodominant subclonotypes were identified in about half of the T-LGLL patients. Linking therapy response to changes in TCR clonal burden was complicated by variable intervals between samplings and by differing treatment regimens. Because no samples were available when a clone first appeared, clonal expansion was inferred from samplings taken at other points. Several patients had a dominant TCR clone burden greater than the STAT3 mutant burden, which suggests that the STAT3 mutation arose secondarily within a clone that had already expanded.

TCRbeta libraries were sequenced on an Illumina MiSeq, averaging about 41,000 productive templates per sample. Using multiplex PCR amplification, the immunoSEQ assay generated the TCRbeta CDR3 libraries. The paper's processing steps were these. Repertoire diversity was calculated as previously defined, with values near 0 taken to indicate extremely monoclonal samples. TCRdb took over this immuneACCESS table, retaining in-frame rearrangements with V and J assigned. Such tables are incomplete; in checked studies, under half of the missing clones stem from an unresolved V gene, and the remainder is unexplained. V and J calls and clone size are as listed in that table; D and trimming were resolved from the DNA. The sample data list tens of thousands of clones, and around 93% of these were observed just once. Together, the top ten hold around 7.1% of the sample.

The rearranged chain carries TRBV30 and TRBJ1-2; possibly the D gene is TRBD1, per 5 matching bases. Sequencing used peripheral blood mononuclear cells. The TCR sequence derives from a man aged 40-49 years with T-cell large granular lymphocyte leukemia. Some clones in this sample may be carry-over from other donors' samples. The age is the age at diagnosis. The sequenced DNA is TGTGCCTGGAGGAGGGGCAGGGAGATAAGAGGCTACACCTTC. The resulting protein is CAWRRGREIRGYTF. Reference TRBV30 and TRBJ1-2 genes cover what lies past the CDR3, so the full variable domain is SQTIHQWPATLVQPVGSPLSLECTVEGTSNPNLYWYRQAAGRGLQLLFYSVGIGQISSEVPQNLSASRPQDRQFILSSKKLLLSDSGFYLCAWRRGREIRGYTFGSGTRLTVV.